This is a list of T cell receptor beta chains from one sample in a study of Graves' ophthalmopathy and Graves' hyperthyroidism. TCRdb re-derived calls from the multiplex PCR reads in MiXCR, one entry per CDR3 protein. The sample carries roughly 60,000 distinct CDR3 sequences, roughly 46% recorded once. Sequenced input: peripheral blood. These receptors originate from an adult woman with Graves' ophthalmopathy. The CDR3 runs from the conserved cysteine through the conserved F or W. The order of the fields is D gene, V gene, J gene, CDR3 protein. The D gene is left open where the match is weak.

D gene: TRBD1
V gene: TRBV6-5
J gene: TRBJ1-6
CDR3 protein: CASSYYNRGGYNSPLHF

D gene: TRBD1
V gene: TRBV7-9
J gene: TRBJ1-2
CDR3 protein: CASSPGQGRGGYTF

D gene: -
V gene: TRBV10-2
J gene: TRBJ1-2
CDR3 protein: CASSDFKRGANYGYTF

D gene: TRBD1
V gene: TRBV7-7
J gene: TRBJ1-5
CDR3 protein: CASSLTGDGGLEPQHF

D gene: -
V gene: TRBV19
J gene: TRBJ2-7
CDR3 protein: CASSILASSYELYF

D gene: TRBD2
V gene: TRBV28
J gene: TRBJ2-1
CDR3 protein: CASSLTRTSGRASYNEQFF

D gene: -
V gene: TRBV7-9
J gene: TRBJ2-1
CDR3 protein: CASSLGYLSSDEQFF

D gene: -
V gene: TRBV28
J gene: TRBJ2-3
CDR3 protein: CASSSSVPDTQYF

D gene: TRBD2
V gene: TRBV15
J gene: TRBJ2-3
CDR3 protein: CATSSLVAGGTDTQYF

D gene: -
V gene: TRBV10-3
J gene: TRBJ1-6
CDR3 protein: CASRGGNLPLHF

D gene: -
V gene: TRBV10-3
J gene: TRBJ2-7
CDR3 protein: CAISASPGYEQYF

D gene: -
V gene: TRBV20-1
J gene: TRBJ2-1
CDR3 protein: CSAGAAEPYNEQFF

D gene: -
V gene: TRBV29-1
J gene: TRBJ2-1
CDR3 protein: CSVGLVDWRALYNEQFF

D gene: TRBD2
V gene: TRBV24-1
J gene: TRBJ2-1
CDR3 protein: CATSASTSGRLNEQFF

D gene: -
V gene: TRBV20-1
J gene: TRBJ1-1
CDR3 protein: CSASSGGMNTEAFF

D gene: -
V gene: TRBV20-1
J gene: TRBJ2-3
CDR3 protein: CSALRDLWSRDTQYF

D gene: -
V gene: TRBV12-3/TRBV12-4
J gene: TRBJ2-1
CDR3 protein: CASSLSGLLEQFF

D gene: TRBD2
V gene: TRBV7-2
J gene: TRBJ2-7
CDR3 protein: CASTSAGLAGSYEQYF

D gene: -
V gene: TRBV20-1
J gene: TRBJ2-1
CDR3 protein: CSANGVGNEQFF

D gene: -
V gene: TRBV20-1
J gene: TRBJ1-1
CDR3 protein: CSARLTSRAEAFF

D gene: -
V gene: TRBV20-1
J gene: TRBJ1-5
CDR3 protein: CSARDVRGFHQPQHF

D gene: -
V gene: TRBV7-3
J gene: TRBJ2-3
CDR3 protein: CASSSNTDTQYF

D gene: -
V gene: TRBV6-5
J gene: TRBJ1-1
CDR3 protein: CASSYELNTEAFF

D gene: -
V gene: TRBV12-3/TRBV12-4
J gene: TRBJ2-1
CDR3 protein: CASITGPEGDTQFF

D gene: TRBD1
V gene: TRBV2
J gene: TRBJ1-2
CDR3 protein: CASIQGDYGYTF

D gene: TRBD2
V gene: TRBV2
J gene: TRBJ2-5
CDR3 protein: CASSPGLARETRYF

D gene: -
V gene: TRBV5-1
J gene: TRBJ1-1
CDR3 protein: CASSLATLNTEAFF

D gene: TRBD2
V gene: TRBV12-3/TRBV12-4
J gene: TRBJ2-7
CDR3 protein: CASRGTSEIYEQYF

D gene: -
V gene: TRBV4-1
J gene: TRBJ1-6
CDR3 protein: CASSRGVGSPLHF

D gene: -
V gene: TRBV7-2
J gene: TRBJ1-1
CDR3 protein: CASSPTNTEAFF

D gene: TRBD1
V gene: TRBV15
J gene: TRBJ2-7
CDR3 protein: CATSRGQGAREQYF

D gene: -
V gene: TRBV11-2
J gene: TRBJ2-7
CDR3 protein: CASSLAGTEQYF